Shown below are 21 T cell receptor beta chains from a single sample sequenced in a study of blood T cell repertoires in COVID-19. Produced via immunoSEQ multiplex PCR; TCRdb's table is partial and in-frame only. The sample carries hundreds of thousands of clones, approximately 88% recorded once. The specimen sequenced was PBMCs or T cells enriched from blood (not recorded which). The receptors were gathered from a middle-aged woman who had recovered from COVID-19.

The chain is built from TRBV6-2 or TRBV6-3 and TRBJ2-1; 9 bases match TRBD2. Germline V gives CDR1 MNHEY, CDR2 SVGEGT. This CDR3 region has 17 residues. V gave up 2 bases and J gave up 6 bases; unmatched junction bases: 11. The CDR3 DNA sequence: TGTGCCAGCAGTTACGTAGCAGCGGGAGGAAGGGGCAATGAGCAGTTCTTC. This codes for CASSYVAAGGRGNEQFF.

This chain joins TRBV28 and TRBJ1-5, with 9 bases that match TRBD1. Trimming removed 6 bases from V and 4 bases from J; junction bases left unmatched: 10. This CDR3 is 16 amino acids long. Germline V gives CDR1 MDHEN, CDR2 SYDVKM. CDR3 amino acids: CASRWGQGGTNQPQHF. CDR3 coding DNA: TGTGCCAGCAGGTGGGGACAGGGAGGGACGAATCAGCCCCAGCATTTT.

The rearrangement joins TRBV24-1 to TRBJ2-5, with TRBD1 matching over 7 bases. This CDR3 is 15 amino acids long. Trimming at V came to 4 bases and at J to 5 bases, leaving 9 bases not matched to a gene. The germline V gene encodes CDR1 KGHDR and CDR2 SFDVKD. CDR3 nucleotide sequence: TGTGCCACCAGTGACACCACAGGGGCGGGCGAGACCCAGTACTTC. As protein: CATSDTTGAGETQYF.

V usage is TRBV11-2 and J usage is TRBJ2-1; D not resolved. V lost 4 bases to trimming and J lost 0 bases, with 13 bases between them. This CDR3 contains 16 residues. Germline CDR1 reads SGHAT; CDR2 reads FQNNGV. This CDR3 reads CASSSLYWSSYNEQFF. For the CDR3, the DNA is TGTGCCAGCAGCTCATTGTATTGGAGCTCCTACAATGAGCAGTTCTTC. Using reference TRBV11-2 and TRBJ2-1 for the parts outside the CDR3, the full variable domain is EAGVAQSPRYKIIEKRQSVAFWCNPISGHATLYWYQQILGQGPKLLIQFQNNGVVDDSQLPKDRFSAERLKGVDSTLKIQPAKLEDSAVYLCASSSLYWSSYNEQFFGPGTRLTVL.

This chain joins TRBV6-5 and TRBJ2-1; 10 nucleotides align to TRBD1. Germline lookup yields CDR1 MNHEY and CDR2 SVGAGI. The CDR3 length is 15 residues. J was trimmed by 7 bases and V by 5 bases; bases with no gene match: 8. Written as DNA, the CDR3 is TGTGCCAGCAGTCCCCGGGACAGGGGACGTAATGAGCAGTTCTTC. The encoded protein is CASSPRDRGRNEQFF.

The chain links TRBV5-1 to TRBJ2-1; 11 bases map to TRBD2. Germline V CDR1 and CDR2: SGHRS, YFSETQ. Germline trimming cut 4 bases from V and 6 bases from J; bases unmatched to any gene: 6. This CDR3 comprises 15 residues. CDR3 nucleotides: TGCGCCAGCAGCAAGACTAGCGGGACGGGCAATGAGCAGTTCTTC. It specifies CASSKTSGTGNEQFF.

The genes are TRBV27 and TRBJ2-2; D is ambiguous. Per the germline V gene, CDR1 is MNHEY and CDR2 is SMNVEV (reference sequence). The V gene lost 3 bases and the J gene lost 2 bases, with 7 bases spanning the gap. There are 14 residues in the CDR3. The CDR3 sequence: CASSLFVNTGELFF. DNA of the CDR3: TGTGCCAGCAGTTTGTTCGTAAACACCGGGGAGCTGTTTTTT.

This clone was recorded once. The rearrangement uses TRBV6-1 and TRBJ2-3; 7 bases agree with TRBD1. Trimming cost V 7 bases and J 4 bases; bases outside gene matches: 11. CDR3 size: 15 residues. The V gene's germline CDR1 is MNHNS and CDR2 SASEGT. As DNA, the CDR3 is TGTGCCAGCAAACCCCCGCAGGGGGAAGCAGATACGCAGTATTTT. Protein product: CASKPPQGEADTQYF.

The genes are TRBV28 and TRBJ2-7, with 12 bases that match TRBD2. This CDR3 comprises 19 residues. After removal of 1 base from V and 2 bases from J, the junction contained 12 bases not matched to a gene. Germline V gene lookup returns CDR1 MDHEN and CDR2 SYDVKM. The CDR3 sequence is CASSLSPLAGGPNPYEQYF. The DNA for the CDR3 is TGTGCCAGCAGTTTATCCCCCCTAGCGGGAGGGCCTAACCCCTACGAGCAGTACTTC.

This chain joins TRBV3-1 (or the pseudogene TRBV3-2) and TRBJ1-1; tentatively, D is TRBD1 (5 bases). The CDR3 has 15 amino acids. The V and J ends lost 1 base and 4 bases respectively, with 13 bases between them. Germline V lookup: CDR1 LGHDT, CDR2 YNNKEL (reference sequence). The CDR3 protein is CASSQGLQGVTEAFF. The CDR3 coding sequence is TGTGCCAGCAGCCAAGGGCTTCAGGGTGTCACTGAAGCTTTCTTT.

The V gene is TRBV27, the J gene TRBJ2-3, with 8 nucleotides matching TRBD2. Germline CDR1 and CDR2: MNHEY and SMNVEV (reference sequence). V lost 5 bases, J lost 0 bases, and 4 bases stayed unmatched. The CDR3 contains 15 residues. CDR3 nucleotides: TGTGCCAGCAGTCCTCCTAGCGGGAGCACAGATACGCAGTATTTT. It specifies CASSPPSGSTDTQYF.

V usage is TRBV27 and J usage is TRBJ2-4; D possibly corresponds to TRBD1 (5 bases). Germline values: CDR1 MNHEY, CDR2 SMNVEV (reference sequence). The V end was cut by 7 bases, the J end by 12 bases, with 19 bases between. CDR3 length: 13 residues. Written as DNA, the CDR3 is TGTGCCAGCAACCTACTGGGCGAACAGGATCAGTACTTC. It translates to CASNLLGEQDQYF.

This sequence joins TRBV18 and TRBJ1-1; D is ambiguous. V was pared by 6 bases and J by 10 bases, with 18 bases between. Germline V gene lookup returns CDR1 KGHSH and CDR2 LQKENI. CDR3 length: 13 residues. DNA of the CDR3: TGTGCCAGCTCCTCCAGCGGGGTGTTAGCAGCTTTCTTT. Protein product: CASSSSGVLAAFF.

V is TRBV6-5 and J is TRBJ1-2, with 9 bases that match TRBD1. V lost 6 bases and J lost 3; bases outside the gene matches: 5. Looked up from germline, CDR1 is MNHEY and CDR2 is SVGAGI. The CDR3 has 14 amino acids. In DNA, the CDR3 is TGTGCCAGCAGGCGACAGGGGGAGGACTATGGCTACACCTTC. The encoded protein is CASRRQGEDYGYTF.

The V and J genes are TRBV5-1 and TRBJ2-1, with unresolved D. CDR1 is SGHRS, CDR2 YFSETQ, per germline. V dropped 2 bases and J dropped 10 bases, with 7 bases sitting between them. There are 11 residues in the CDR3. CDR3 residues: CASSFGREQFF. The CDR3 bases are TGCGCCAGCAGCTTCGGCAGGGAGCAGTTCTTC. Full variable domain (rest looked up from reference TRBV5-1 and TRBJ2-1): KAGVTQTPRYLIKTRGQQVTLSCSPISGHRSVSWYQQTPGQGLQFLFEYFSETQRNKGNFPGRFSGRQFSNSRSEMNVSTLELGDSALYLCASSFGREQFFGPGTRLTVL.

The CDR3 DNA follows: TGTGCCACCGGGGCCGCTACCTACAATGAGCAGTTCTTC. Protein: CATGAATYNEQFF. V usage is TRBV24-1 and J usage is TRBJ2-1; the D gene is possibly TRBD1 (5 bases). CDR1 and CDR2 (germline): KGHDR, SFDVKD. Trimming took off 9 bases at V and 2 bases at J, with 10 bases between the two ends. The CDR3 sequence is 13 residues long.

This chain uses TRBV11-2 with TRBJ2-7, with TRBD2 identical over 7 bases. V dropped 0 bases and J dropped 3; count of bases not matched to a gene: 8. Germline CDR1 reads SGHAT; CDR2 reads FQNNGV. The CDR3 runs 16 residues. The CDR3 DNA sequence: TGTGCCAGCAGCTTAGATTTTCCGCAGCGGGGCTACGAGCAGTACTTC. Its translation: CASSLDFPQRGYEQYF.

The J gene is TRBJ1-4, the V gene TRBV28, with TRBD1 matching over 9 bases. V dropped 2 bases and J dropped 7; count of bases not matched to a gene: 8. Looked up from germline, CDR1 is MDHEN and CDR2 is SYDVKM. The CDR3 length is 16 residues. The CDR3 spells CASSLNFGTGREKLFF. Here the CDR3 DNA reads TGTGCCAGCAGTTTAAATTTTGGGACAGGGCGTGAAAAACTGTTTTTT.

The chain joins TRBV4-3 to TRBJ1-5, with D possibly matching TRBD1 (5 bases). This CDR3 is 15 amino acids long. Germline V CDR1 and CDR2: LGHNA, YSLEER. V was clipped by 1 base and J by 6 bases, with 13 bases between them. The CDR3 reads CASSQGSGGGQPQHF. CDR3 nucleotides: TGCGCCAGCAGCCAAGGGAGCGGGGGGGGTCAGCCCCAGCATTTT.

The chain carries TRBV28 and TRBJ1-6; 8 bases map to TRBD1. The germline gives CDR1 MDHEN, CDR2 SYDVKM. The CDR3 runs to 17 residues. V lost 4 bases and J lost 3; bases outside the gene matches: 8. The CDR3 is CASSSPQGAIYNSPLHF. The CDR3 coding sequence is TGTGCCAGCAGTTCCCCCCAGGGGGCTATCTATAATTCACCCCTCCACTTT.

This sequence joins TRBV7-2 and TRBJ1-1; 7 bases fit TRBD1. The junction had 7 bases not matched to a gene; V was cut back by 5 bases and J by 1 base. The CDR3 runs to 15 residues. The V gene's germline CDR1 is SGHTA and CDR2 FQGNSA. CDR3 coding DNA: TGTGCCAGCAGCCCGAGAGGGGGCCAGAACACTGAAGCTTTCTTT. This codes for CASSPRGGQNTEAFF.